These 27 T cell receptor beta chains came from one sample sequenced in a study of Graves' ophthalmopathy and Graves' hyperthyroidism. RNA transcripts were the template, and TCR beta CDR3 regions were amplified from them. An opening RT-PCR round employed HTBI primers and preceded a second-round multiplex PCR. TCRdb analysed the multiplex PCR reads with MiXCR anew, one entry per CDR3 protein. The repertoire holds under 350,000 distinct CDR3 sequences, about 17% seen once, with 12% in the top ten. The sequenced sample consisted of peripheral blood. The receptors originated from an adult man with Graves' ophthalmopathy.

In this sample, this clonotype turned up many times. The chain employs TRBV6-5 and TRBJ2-2, with D uncertain. The CDR3 covers 17 residues. Trimming took off 0 bases at V and 5 bases at J, with 16 bases between the two ends. Germline V CDR1 and CDR2: MNHEY, SVGAGI. The CDR3 is CASSYSRIRMGTGELFF. DNA of the CDR3: TGTGCCAGCAGTTACTCTAGGATCAGGATGGGAACCGGGGAGCTGTTTTTT.

This clonotype was seen ten or more times. The rearrangement joins TRBV7-3 to TRBJ2-7; 8 bases align to TRBD2. The CDR3 length is 14 residues. The V segment lost 0 bases and the J segment 7 bases; nucleotides outside the gene matches: 5. Germline CDR1 SGHTA, CDR2 FQGTGA. CDR3: CASSLTRGAAEQYF. The CDR3 DNA reads TGTGCCAGCAGCTTAACGCGGGGGGCCGCGGAGCAGTACTTC.

The V call is TRBV12-3 or TRBV12-4, the J call TRBJ1-1; TRBD1 is a possible D gene (5 bases). The CDR3 spans 14 residues. Trimming removed 3 bases from V and 7 bases from J, with 15 bases in between. CDR3 nucleotide sequence: TGTGCCAGCAGTTTTGCCTCTACAGGTGGTGAAGCTTTCTTT. Amino acid sequence: CASSFASTGGEAFF.

There are many counts of this clonotype. The chain is built from TRBV15 and TRBJ2-7, with D perhaps being TRBD1 or TRBD2 (5 bases each). V lost 1 base to trimming and J lost 2 bases, with 15 bases between them. The CDR3 extends over 16 amino acids. Germline-derived CDR1 and CDR2 are LNHNV and YYDKDF (reference sequence). The chain's CDR3 is CATSRGPGTMTYEQYF. CDR3 DNA: TGTGCCACCAGCAGAGGTCCAGGGACGATGACCTACGAGCAGTACTTC.

This clonotype was seen many times. This chain connects TRBV7-8 to TRBJ2-7; D is unclear. Per germline, CDR1 SGHVS and CDR2 FQNEAQ. Trimming took off 2 bases at V and 7 bases at J, with 6 bases between the two ends. The CDR3 totals 11 residues. The CDR3 DNA is TGTGCCAGCAGCTTATCTCTAGAGCAGTACTTC. As protein: CASSLSLEQYF.

In its sample, this clonotype was seen many times. This chain uses TRBV29-1 with TRBJ2-5; tentative D call: TRBD2 (6 bases). The germline gives CDR1 SQVTM, CDR2 ANQGSEA. CDR3 size: 14 residues. The V and J ends lost 4 bases and 5 bases respectively, with 17 bases between them. In DNA, the CDR3 is TGCAGCGTTGGTGACAGCCGACTAGGCGAGACCCAGTACTTC. Its translation is CSVGDSRLGETQYF.

This clonotype was seen repeatedly, ten times or more. The chain is built from TRBV28 and TRBJ1-2; 11 nucleotides agree with TRBD1. Germline CDR1 MDHEN, CDR2 SYDVKM. Losses at the gene ends were 5 bases for V and 2 bases for J; bases not matched to a gene: 4. This CDR3 contains 15 residues. This chain's CDR3 is CASSPRDRGNYGYTF. Here the CDR3 DNA reads TGTGCCAGCAGTCCCCGGGACAGGGGGAACTATGGCTACACCTTC.

The chain employs TRBV6-2 or TRBV6-3 and TRBJ2-7; D might be TRBD1 or TRBD2, each matching 6 bases. The ends were cut back, 9 bases at V and 1 base at J, with 16 bases in the middle. In germline, CDR1 is MNHEY, CDR2 SVGEGT. The CDR3 contains 14 residues. DNA for the CDR3: TGTGCCAGTGGGGACACTAGCACATCCTACGAGCAGTACTTC. Translation: CASGDTSTSYEQYF.

This clonotype was detected ten times or more. The chain carries TRBV20-1 and TRBJ1-1, with D unclear. V dropped 2 bases and J dropped 1 base, with 11 bases sitting between them. The CDR3 runs 14 residues. Germline lookup yields CDR1 DFQATT and CDR2 SNEGSKA (reference sequence). The CDR3 DNA is TGCAGTGCTAGAATCGACGGCCGGAACACTGAAGCTTTCTTT. Residues: CSARIDGRNTEAFF.

The sample holds a few counts of this clonotype. The chain carries TRBV6-1 and TRBJ2-7; unclear D gene. Germline V gives CDR1 MNHNS, CDR2 SASEGT. The CDR3 has 9 residues. The ends were cut back, 9 bases at V and 7 bases at J, with 7 bases in the middle. CDR3 in amino acids: CARTPEQYF. The CDR3 DNA follows: TGTGCCAGAACGCCGGAGCAGTACTTC.

In this sample, this clonotype turned up many times. The chain has TRBV15 and TRBJ2-5; D tentatively reads TRBD1 or TRBD2 (6 bases each). CDR3 length equals 14 residues. V was cut by 5 bases and J by 5 bases, with 15 bases left in between. The germline V gene encodes CDR1 LNHNV and CDR2 YYDKDF (reference sequence). The CDR3 DNA reads TGTGCCACCAGCGCCACAGGGAGGTGGGAGACCCAGTACTTC. This translates into CATSATGRWETQYF.

This clonotype was seen repeatedly, ten times or more. A junction end diverges from the germline sequence, so it may reflect a read error. This chain links TRBV7-7 with TRBJ1-5; D gene uncertain. CDR1 and CDR2 (germline): SSHAT, FNYEAQ (reference sequence). This CDR3 region has 15 residues. DNA for the CDR3: TGTGCTAGCAGCTACTCCGTTGGCAGCAATCAGCCCCAGCATTTT. Encoded protein: CASSYSVGSNQPQHF.

This clonotype showed up many times. This chain connects TRBV6-1 to TRBJ1-5; the D is unclear. Germline V gives CDR1 MNHNS, CDR2 SASEGT. CDR3 length equals 15 residues. Trimming left V 3 bases short and J 1 base short, with 10 bases between. CDR3 protein: CASSDDIFSNQPQHF. The CDR3 DNA sequence: TGTGCCAGCAGTGATGACATCTTCAGCAATCAGCCCCAGCATTTT.

This clonotype was counted ten times or more. One end of the junction fails to match germline, which may point to a read error. The gene calls are TRBV15 and TRBJ2-7, with 8 bases identical to TRBD2. This CDR3 contains 12 residues. The germline gives CDR1 LNHNV, CDR2 YYDKDF (reference sequence). CDR3 amino acids: CATSVGTSSLNF. CDR3 DNA sequence: TGTGCCACCAGCGTAGGGACTAGTTCGTTGAACTTC.

This chain links TRBV15 with TRBJ2-7; a weak D match, TRBD2 (6 bases). Germline assignment: CDR1 LNHNV and CDR2 YYDKDF (reference sequence). The CDR3 has 14 residues. V lost 0 bases and J lost 6, with 12 bases in between. The CDR3 DNA reads as TGTGCCACCAGCAGAGATCTTGGAGGGCTCGAGCAGTACTTC. As protein: CATSRDLGGLEQYF. Full variable domain (outside the CDR3, taken from reference TRBV15 and TRBJ2-7): DAMVIQNPRYQVTQFGKPVTLSCSQTLNHNVMYWYQQKSSQAPKLLFHYYDKDFNNEADTPDNFQSRRPNTSFCFLDIRSPGLGDTAMYLCATSRDLGGLEQYFGPGTRLTVT.

This clonotype was recorded many times. CDR3 DNA sequence: TGTGCCAGCAGTTACTCGCTTCAGGGCGCCAAGACCCAGTACTTC. It encodes CASSYSLQGAKTQYF. The rearrangement uses TRBV6-2 or TRBV6-3 and TRBJ2-5, with a possible D match to TRBD1 (5 bases). The CDR3 loop spans 15 amino acids. Trimming removed 0 bases at V and 6 bases at J, with 14 bases between. Germline V gene sequence: CDR1 MNHEY, CDR2 SVGEGT.

This clonotype was detected ten times or more. The rearrangement uses TRBV27 and TRBJ1-5, with a weak D call TRBD1 (5 bases). This CDR3 region has 16 residues. Trimming stripped 0 bases from V and 2 bases from J, with 11 bases between. Germline V gives CDR1 MNHEY, CDR2 SMNVEV (reference sequence). DNA for the CDR3: TGTGCCAGCAGTTTATCTTACGGAGGGGGCAATCAGCCCCAGCATTTT. Translating it yields CASSLSYGGGNQPQHF.

This clonotype was recorded many times. The J gene is TRBJ1-3, the V gene TRBV29-1, with TRBD1 identical over 9 bases. Losses at the gene ends were 3 bases for V and 3 bases for J; bases not matched to a gene: 0. Germline V CDR1 and CDR2: SQVTM, ANQGSEA. The CDR3 has 13 amino acids. The CDR3 DNA reads TGCAGCGTTGAGGGACAGGGTGGAAACACCATATATTTT. Its translation is CSVEGQGGNTIYF.

This clonotype has at least ten counts. The CDR3 DNA follows: TGTGCCAGCAGCTTAGGGTCCGGACAACCAGCTAACTATGGCTACACCTTC. Residues: CASSLGSGQPANYGYTF. This chain links TRBV5-4 with TRBJ1-2; TRBD1 might be the D (5 bases). The germline CDR1 and CDR2 sequences are SGHNT and YYREEE (reference sequence). The CDR3 length is 17 residues. Trimming left V 2 bases short and J 0 bases short, with 17 bases between.

This clonotype was seen many times. V usage is TRBV30 and J usage is TRBJ2-7; no reliable D call. The ends were cut back, 0 bases at V and 3 bases at J, with 3 bases in the middle. The germline V gene has CDR1 GTSNPN and CDR2 SVGIG (reference sequence). CDR3 length equals 11 residues. The CDR3 DNA sequence: TGTGCCTGGAGTGTAGGCTACGAGCAGTACTTC. Translating it yields CAWSVGYEQYF.

This clonotype appeared many times. The rearrangement links TRBV3-1 to TRBJ2-5, with a weak D call TRBD2 (6 bases). The V end lost 4 bases, the J end lost 7 bases, and 13 bases lay between the germline ends. Germline CDR1 LGHDT, CDR2 YNNKEL (reference sequence). This CDR3 is built from 13 residues. For the CDR3, the DNA is TGTGCCAGCAGCCCGGAGGGCCAGTGGACCCAGTACTTC. Translation: CASSPEGQWTQYF.

V gene TRBV6-1 combines with J gene TRBJ1-5; weak D call: TRBD1 (5 bases). Germline V CDR1 and CDR2: MNHNS, SASEGT. V was shortened by 4 bases and J by 4 bases, with 14 bases between the two germline ends. The CDR3 spans 15 residues. The CDR3 spells CASSVEDRFNQPQHF. CDR3 bases: TGTGCCAGCAGTGTCGAAGACAGATTTAATCAGCCCCAGCATTTT.

This clonotype was seen repeatedly, ten times or more. Sequence at one end of the junction differs from germline and may be a read error. J is TRBJ2-5 and V is TRBV7-7; 7 positions agree with TRBD1. This CDR3 comprises 15 residues. The germline CDR1 and CDR2 sequences are SSHAT and FNYEAQ (reference sequence). The CDR3: CASSLTGAEQETQYF. The CDR3 nucleotides are TGTGCTAGCAGCCTTACAGGGGCGGAACAAGAGACCCAGTACTTC.

Details on this clonotype: The junction and the germline gene differ at one end; a read error may be behind it. The rearrangement uses TRBV7-8 and TRBJ1-5, with D uncertain. This CDR3 is built from 16 residues. Germline CDR1 reads SGHVS; CDR2 reads FQNEAQ. CDR3 bases: TGTGCCATCAGCTTAGGAAGTCTGGGTAGCAATCAGCCCCAGCATTTT. As protein: CAISLGSLGSNQPQHF.

Ten or more counts support this clonotype. The CDR3 spells CASSPTDGRSGNTIYF. The CDR3 coding sequence is TGTGCCAGCAGCCCGACGGACGGGCGCTCTGGAAACACCATATATTTT. This rearrangement joins TRBV5-6 to TRBJ1-3; no definite D call. CDR3 size: 16 residues. CDR1 is SGHDT and CDR2 is YYEEEE in the germline V gene. V lost 4 bases, J lost 0 bases, and 14 bases lay in between. The variable domain in full, with the rest retrieved from reference TRBV5-6 and TRBJ1-3, is DAGVTQSPTHLIKTRGQQVTLRCSPKSGHDTVSWYQQALGQGPQFIFQYYEEEERQRGNFPDRFSGHQFPNYSSELNVNALLLGDSALYLCASSPTDGRSGNTIYFGEGSWLTVV.

This clonotype has a handful of counts. This clone may be a read error of a much larger clone one base away. This rearrangement joins TRBV9 to TRBJ2-7; 8 positions agree with TRBD2. CDR3 length: 13 amino acids. Germline trimming cut 10 bases from V and 3 bases from J; bases unmatched to any gene: 9. Germline lookup yields CDR1 SGDLS and CDR2 YYNGEE. Here the CDR3 DNA reads TGTGCCTGTTCCGGGACTAGTAACTACGAGCAGTACTTC. It codes for CACSGTSNYEQYF.

This clonotype was counted ten times or more. The chain has TRBV28 and TRBJ1-5, with TRBD1 identical over 10 bases. J gave up 5 bases and V 4 bases, and 5 bases lay outside the gene matches. The length of the CDR3 is 15 residues. Germline V CDR1 and CDR2: MDHEN, SYDVKM. The chain's CDR3 is CASSSPGQGHQPQHF. CDR3 DNA sequence: TGTGCCAGCAGTTCCCCGGGACAGGGGCATCAGCCCCAGCATTTT.